Below, 15 T cell receptor beta chains from the same sample are listed, as sequenced in a study of shared T cell receptors in the human thymus. Produced via immunoSEQ multiplex PCR; TCRdb's table is partial and in-frame only. Seen here are some 720,000 clones, roughly 90% observed once, and the top ten hold 0.0085% to 0.012%. These data were also reused for a study on human thymus T cells.

Sequenced material: thymocytes. Receptors originate from a boy under two years old with a congenital heart defect.

J is TRBJ2-1 and V is TRBV4-3; 9 nucleotides align to TRBD2. J gave up 1 base and V 4 bases, and 11 bases lay outside the gene matches. The germline gives CDR1 LGHNA, CDR2 YSLEER. The CDR3 consists of 18 residues. The CDR3 DNA reads TGCGCCAGCAGCCCGGGTGGTAGCGGGAGTGATTCCTACAATGAGCAGTTCTTC. Amino acids: CASSPGGSGSDSYNEQFF.

The rearrangement links TRBV19 to TRBJ1-1; perhaps TRBD1 as D (6 bases). Germline V gene lookup returns CDR1 LNHDA and CDR2 SQIVND (reference sequence). V lost 2 bases and J 4 bases, leaving 11 bases between the germline ends. The CDR3 totals 14 residues. CDR3: CASSIRGRGTEAFF. Here the CDR3 DNA reads TGTGCCAGTAGTATAAGGGGGAGAGGCACTGAAGCTTTCTTT.

V usage is TRBV30 and J usage is TRBJ1-1; no reliable D call. Germline CDR1 and CDR2: GTSNPN and SVGIG (reference sequence). The length of the CDR3 is 13 residues. V shed 2 bases and J shed 0 bases, with 7 bases lying between them. CDR3 in DNA: TGTGCCTGGAGTAAGAGAATGAACACTGAAGCTTTCTTT. Protein: CAWSKRMNTEAFF.

The chain carries TRBV19 and TRBJ2-7; TRBD1 agrees at 8 bases. Germline assignment: CDR1 LNHDA and CDR2 SQIVND (reference sequence). The CDR3 has 18 residues. V shed 0 bases and J 5 bases; nucleotides not matched to a gene: 15. The DNA of the CDR3 is TGTGCCAGTAGTATAGAGGTTCCACCGGACAGGGTAGCCCACGAGCAGTACTTC. Encoded protein: CASSIEVPPDRVAHEQYF. Full variable domain (outside the CDR3, taken from reference TRBV19 and TRBJ2-7): DGGITQSPKYLFRKEGQNVTLSCEQNLNHDAMYWYRQDPGQGLRLIYYSQIVNDFQKGDIAEGYSVSREKKESFPLTVTSAQKNPTAFYLCASSIEVPPDRVAHEQYFGPGTRLTVT.

The chain links TRBV4-3 to TRBJ1-4; D ambiguous. Germline V CDR1 and CDR2: LGHNA, YSLEER. The germline V and J ends were trimmed by 3 bases and 7 bases, with 30 bases remaining between them. CDR3 length: 20 residues. In DNA form, the CDR3 reads TGCGCCAGCAGCCAGGAGGTCCATGAGGGCGATCCCGGTCCAAGTGAAAAACTGTTTTTT. It encodes CASSQEVHEGDPGPSEKLFF.

The chain links TRBV6-5 to TRBJ2-7; D is perhaps TRBD1 (6 bases). Germline V gene lookup returns CDR1 MNHEY and CDR2 SVGAGI. This CDR3 comprises 15 residues. The ends were cut back, 0 bases at V and 4 bases at J, with 13 bases in the middle. The CDR3 loop is CASSYSRGGVYEQYF. As DNA, the CDR3 is TGTGCCAGCAGTTACTCGAGAGGGGGAGTTTACGAGCAGTACTTC.

The chain joins TRBV6-4 to TRBJ2-1, with TRBD2 identical over 9 bases. This CDR3 spans 15 amino acids. V shed 7 bases, J shed 7 bases, and the junction held 11 bases outside the gene matches. Germline values: CDR1 MRHNA, CDR2 SNTAGT. The DNA for the CDR3 is TGTGCCAGCAAATGGGAACTAGCGGGTTGGAATGAGCAGTTCTTC. Its translation: CASKWELAGWNEQFF.

This chain links TRBV4-1 with TRBJ2-7; 7 bases agree with TRBD2. Unmatched junction bases numbered 3, after V lost 4 bases and J lost 0 bases. The germline V gene encodes CDR1 MGHRA and CDR2 YSYEKL. The CDR3 is made up of 14 amino acids. This chain's CDR3 is CASSPTSASYEQYF. In DNA, the CDR3 is TGCGCCAGCAGCCCAACTAGCGCCTCCTACGAGCAGTACTTC.

J is TRBJ2-1 and V is TRBV13; unclear D gene. V lost 6 bases and J 11 bases, leaving 11 bases between the germline ends. CDR1 is PRHDT and CDR2 is FYEKMQ in the germline V gene (reference sequence). The CDR3 is 11 residues long. The CDR3 DNA reads as TGTGCCAGCAGACCTACAGAGAAGCAGTTCTTC. Translation: CASRPTEKQFF.

The chain recombines TRBV27 with TRBJ2-7; perhaps TRBD2 as D (5 bases). There are 13 residues in the CDR3. Germline CDR1 MNHEY, CDR2 SMNVEV (reference sequence). Trimming removed 6 bases at V and 2 bases at J, with 11 bases between. The CDR3, as DNA: TGTGCCAGCAGACGGACTCGGGCCTACGAGCAGTACTTC. This gives the protein CASRRTRAYEQYF.

V is TRBV14 and J is TRBJ2-7; 10 bases match TRBD2. V gave up 2 bases and J gave up 4 bases; unmatched junction bases: 5. Per germline, CDR1 SGHDN and CDR2 FVKESK. The CDR3 has 15 amino acids. The CDR3 DNA reads as TGTGCCAGCAGCCAACAGCGGGAGGGCCTTTACGAGCAGTACTTC. Its protein product is CASSQQREGLYEQYF.

The rearrangement joins TRBV19 to TRBJ2-3; TRBD1 is a possible D gene (5 bases). The length of the CDR3 is 14 residues. Per germline, CDR1 LNHDA and CDR2 SQIVND (reference sequence). Trimming shortened V by 6 bases and J by 2 bases, and 12 bases separated the two germline ends. CDR3 residues: CASREGALTDTQYF. For the CDR3, the DNA is TGTGCCAGTAGGGAAGGGGCCCTCACAGATACGCAGTATTTT.

The J gene is TRBJ1-2, the V gene TRBV7-9; 9 bases map to TRBD1. J lost 3 bases, V lost 4 bases, and 3 bases had no gene match. Germline V gene data show CDR1 as SEHNR and CDR2 as FQNEAQ (reference sequence). This CDR3 has 14 residues. This CDR3 is CASSSGTGYYGYTF. Written as DNA, the CDR3 is TGTGCCAGCAGCTCGGGGACAGGGTACTATGGCTACACCTTC.

The V gene is TRBV18, the J gene TRBJ2-2; 7 nucleotides match TRBD1. After removal of 3 bases from V and 4 bases from J, the junction contained 2 bases not matched to a gene. CDR1 is KGHSH, CDR2 LQKENI, per germline. The CDR3 is 14 amino acids. The CDR3 here is CASSPGQTTGELFF. CDR3 DNA sequence: TGTGCCAGCTCACCGGGACAGACCACCGGGGAGCTGTTTTTT.

The rearrangement links TRBV7-3 to TRBJ2-2; D is perhaps TRBD2 (6 bases). Germline CDR1 and CDR2: SGHTA and FQGTGA. V was shortened by 1 base and J by 1 base, with 10 bases between the two germline ends. This CDR3 is 16 amino acids long. The CDR3 DNA is TGTGCCAGCAGCTTAAGTTGGCGGGGGAACACCGGGGAGCTGTTTTTT. This encodes CASSLSWRGNTGELFF.